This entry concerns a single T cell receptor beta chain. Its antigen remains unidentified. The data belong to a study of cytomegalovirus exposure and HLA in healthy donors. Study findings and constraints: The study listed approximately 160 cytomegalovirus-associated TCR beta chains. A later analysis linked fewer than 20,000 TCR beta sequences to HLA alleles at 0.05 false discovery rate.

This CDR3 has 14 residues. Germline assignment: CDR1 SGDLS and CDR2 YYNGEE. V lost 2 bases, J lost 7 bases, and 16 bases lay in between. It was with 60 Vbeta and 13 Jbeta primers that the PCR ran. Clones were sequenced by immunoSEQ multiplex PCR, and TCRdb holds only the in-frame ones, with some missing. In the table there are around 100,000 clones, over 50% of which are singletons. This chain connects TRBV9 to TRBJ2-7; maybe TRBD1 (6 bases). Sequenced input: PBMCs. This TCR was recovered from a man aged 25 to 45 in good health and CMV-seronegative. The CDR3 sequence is CASSVSTGTTEQYF. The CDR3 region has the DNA TGTGCCAGCAGCGTCTCAACCGGGACAACTGAGCAGTACTTC.